This T cell receptor beta chain was observed in a study of graft-versus-host responses after intestinal transplantation. The wider study: All recipients were given anti-thymocyte globulin induction, and tacrolimus and steroids were then administered for around three years. Points from the study as a whole: The presence of high graft-versus-host to host-versus-graft clonal ratios in allografts characterized patients with graft-donor T cell macrochimerism. Declining HvG levels early post-transplant were linked to peak circulating GvH clone levels. GvH clones surfaced in recipient marrow, some emerging earlier in ileum or blood.

V lost 8 bases, J lost 5 bases, and 13 bases lay in between. CDR3 length: 12 residues. Germline V CDR1 and CDR2: MNHEY, SVGAGI. Comments on this clone: What it recognizes is unknown.

Generated by immunoSEQ multiplex PCR, the TCRdb table keeps only in-frame clones and is missing some. This table holds more than 10,000 clones, about 80% found once. The source is a human patient who received an intestinal transplant, so some T cells may come from the graft donor. V gene TRBV6-5 combines with J gene TRBJ2-7; D is uncertain. The material was PBMCs, obtained approximately 490 days after intestinal transplant. The CDR3: CASGYPSDEQYF. DNA of the CDR3: TGTGCCAGCGGCTACCCCTCTGACGAGCAGTACTTC.